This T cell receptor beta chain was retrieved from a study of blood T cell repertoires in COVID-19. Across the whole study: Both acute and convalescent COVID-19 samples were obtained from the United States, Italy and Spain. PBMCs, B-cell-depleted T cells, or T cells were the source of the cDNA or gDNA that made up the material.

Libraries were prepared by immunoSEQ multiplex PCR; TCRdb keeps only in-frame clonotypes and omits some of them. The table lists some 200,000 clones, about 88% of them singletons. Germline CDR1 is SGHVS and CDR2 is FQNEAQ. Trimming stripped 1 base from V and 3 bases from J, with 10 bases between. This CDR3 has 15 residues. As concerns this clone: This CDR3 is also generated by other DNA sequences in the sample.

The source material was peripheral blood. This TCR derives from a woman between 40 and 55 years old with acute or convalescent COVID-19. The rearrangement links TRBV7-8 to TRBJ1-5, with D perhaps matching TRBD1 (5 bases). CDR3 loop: CASSLVPGNNQPQHF. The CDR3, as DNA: TGTGCCAGCAGCTTAGTTCCAGGGAACAATCAGCCCCAGCATTTT.